This TCR beta chain was profiled in a study of blood T cell repertoires in COVID-19. Study in general: The samples span acute and convalescent COVID-19 from the United States, Italy and Spain. PBMCs, B-cell-depleted T cells, or T cells provided the cDNA or gDNA that made up the material.

Germline V CDR1 and CDR2: SGHTA, FQGTGA. V lost 5 bases to trimming and J lost 0 bases; unmatched junction nucleotides: 6. This CDR3 spans 15 amino acids. Source study methods: Nucleated cell counts were estimated from reference gene primer amplification. Here immunoSEQ multiplex PCR was the method, and the copy in TCRdb shows in-frame clones only, minus some. That table is the source of V, J and clone size, and D and trimming were worked out from the DNA. The table shows some 240,000 clones, with around three quarters occurring only once. The count of this clone is one. The chain employs TRBV7-3 and TRBJ2-5; 7 nucleotides align to TRBD1. The sample was peripheral blood. The receptor's source is a woman between 65 and 79 years old with acute or convalescent COVID-19. The CDR3 here is CASSPRTGNQETQYF. The CDR3 coding sequence is TGTGCCAGCAGCCCCCGGACAGGAAACCAAGAGACCCAGTACTTC.